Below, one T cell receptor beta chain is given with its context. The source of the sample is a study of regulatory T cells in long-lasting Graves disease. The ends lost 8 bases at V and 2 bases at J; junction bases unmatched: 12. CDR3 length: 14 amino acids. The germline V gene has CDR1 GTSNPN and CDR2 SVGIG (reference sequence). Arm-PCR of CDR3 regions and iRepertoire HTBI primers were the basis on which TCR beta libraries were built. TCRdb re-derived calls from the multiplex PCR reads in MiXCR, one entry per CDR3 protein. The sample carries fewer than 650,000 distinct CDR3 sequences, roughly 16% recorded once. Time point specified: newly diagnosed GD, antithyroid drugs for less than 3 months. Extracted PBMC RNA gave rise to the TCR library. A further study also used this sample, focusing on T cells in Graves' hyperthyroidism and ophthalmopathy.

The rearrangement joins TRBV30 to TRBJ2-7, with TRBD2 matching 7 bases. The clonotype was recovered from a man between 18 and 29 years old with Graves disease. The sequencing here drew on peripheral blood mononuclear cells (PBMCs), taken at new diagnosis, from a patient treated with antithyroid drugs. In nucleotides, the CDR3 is TGTGCCAGGGACGGGGGGTTGCGGACCTACGAGCAGTACTTC. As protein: CARDGGLRTYEQYF.